A single sample is the source of the 25 T cell receptor beta chains below, sequenced in a study of identical twins. TCRdb redid the calling of the 5' RACE reads with MiXCR, one entry per CDR3 protein. The repertoire has about 220,000 distinct CDR3 sequences, 6.5% of them found once; the top ten carry roughly 14%. This same sample was also taken into another study, of T cells expressing NK-cell markers.

Sequenced material: CD8+ T cells sorted from blood. The receptor source for this set is a woman between 18 and 30 years old in good health.

Only a few counts were recorded for this clonotype. The rearrangement uses TRBV29-1 and TRBJ2-6; D not certain. Germline CDR1 reads SQVTM; CDR2 reads ANQGSEA. V gave up 6 bases and J gave up 4 bases, with 10 bases separating them. CDR3 length: 13 amino acids. The chain's CDR3 is CSVPGPGANVLTF. In nucleotides, the CDR3 is TGCAGCGTGCCAGGTCCCGGGGCCAACGTCCTGACTTTC.

This clonotype was counted many times. The chain is built from TRBV12-3 or TRBV12-4 and TRBJ2-7; TRBD2 matches at 8 bases. The trim removed 5 bases at V and 2 bases at J, leaving 5 bases unmatched. The CDR3 runs 14 residues. CDR3 region: CASSPAGVTYEQYF. In DNA, the CDR3 is TGTGCCAGCAGTCCAGCGGGAGTGACCTACGAGCAGTACTTC.

This clonotype was observed at least ten times. This chain connects TRBV7-2 to TRBJ2-7; D is possibly TRBD2 (6 bases). Trimming removed 5 bases at V and 4 bases at J, with 12 bases between. This CDR3 is built from 13 residues. CDR1 is SGHTA, CDR2 FQGNSA, per germline. CDR3 coding DNA: TGTGCCAGCAGCATGGGACTTTTATACGAGCAGTACTTC. It is translated as CASSMGLLYEQYF. Complete variable domain (other parts from reference TRBV7-2 and TRBJ2-7): GAGVSQSPSNKVTEKGKDVELRCDPISGHTALYWYRQSLGQGLEFLIYFQGNSAPDKSGLPSDRFSAERTGGSVSTLTIQRTQQEDSAVYLCASSMGLLYEQYFGPGTRLTVT.

This clonotype was seen repeatedly, ten times or more. The rearrangement joins TRBV11-2 to TRBJ1-2; no definite D call. V was cut by 7 bases and J by 2 bases, with 8 bases left in between. Per germline, CDR1 SGHAT and CDR2 FQNNGV. The CDR3 spans 12 residues. The CDR3 loop reads CASTPDNYGYTF. The CDR3 coding sequence is TGTGCCAGCACCCCGGACAACTATGGCTACACCTTC.

The chain carries TRBV20-1 and TRBJ2-1; TRBD1 matches 10 bases. The germline V gene encodes CDR1 DFQATT and CDR2 SNEGSKA (reference sequence). This CDR3 comprises 15 residues. The trim removed 5 bases at V and 10 bases at J, leaving 14 bases unmatched. The CDR3 protein is CSAYRDRGLRLEQFF. In DNA, the CDR3 is TGCAGTGCTTACCGGGACAGGGGTCTTCGGTTGGAGCAGTTCTTC.

The CDR3 spells CASRWDRSETQYF. CDR3 coding DNA: TGTGCCAGCAGGTGGGACCGGTCGGAGACCCAGTACTTC. This sequence joins TRBV12-3 or TRBV12-4 and TRBJ2-5; D is possibly TRBD1 or TRBD2 (5 bases each). The CDR3 extends over 13 amino acids. V lost 6 bases, J lost 5 bases, and 13 bases lay in between.

This rearrangement joins TRBV12-5 to TRBJ2-7; D remains ambiguous. Looked up from germline, CDR1 is LGHNT and CDR2 is FRNRAP. V was cut by 4 bases and J by 6 bases, with 13 bases left in between. This CDR3 is built from 13 residues. The CDR3 DNA sequence: TGTGCTAGTGGTTACGTGGGGTTGAGCGAGCAGTACTTC. Encoded protein: CASGYVGLSEQYF.

The chain couples TRBV20-1 to TRBJ2-1; TRBD1 might be the D (5 bases). CDR3 size: 14 residues. The V gene lost 4 bases and the J gene lost 0 bases, with 10 bases spanning the gap. Germline CDR1 and CDR2: DFQATT and SNEGSKA (reference sequence). The CDR3, as DNA: TGCAGTGCTAACACGCAGGGCTCCTACAATGAGCAGTTCTTC. This encodes CSANTQGSYNEQFF.

The CDR3 DNA sequence: TGTGCCAGCAGCTTAACTAGCGGTGAAGAGACCCAGTACTTC. Translation gives CASSLTSGEETQYF. This chain joins TRBV7-2 and TRBJ2-5; TRBD2 agrees at 8 bases. Germline V gives CDR1 SGHTA, CDR2 FQGNSA. V dropped 2 bases and J dropped 3; count of bases not matched to a gene: 2. The CDR3 covers 14 residues.

This rearrangement joins TRBV19 to TRBJ2-1; D is possibly TRBD2 (7 bases). In germline, CDR1 is LNHDA, CDR2 SQIVND (reference sequence). The V gene lost 1 base and the J gene lost 6 bases, with 13 bases spanning the gap. The CDR3 loop spans 15 amino acids. CDR3 in amino acids: CASSIAARGGNEQFF. The CDR3 coding sequence is TGTGCCAGTAGTATAGCGGCTAGGGGGGGCAATGAGCAGTTCTTC.

This clonotype was found a few times. The J gene is TRBJ2-1, the V gene TRBV9; 10 nucleotides align to TRBD2. V was pared by 4 bases and J by 8 bases, with 9 bases of the junction left unmatched. CDR1 and CDR2 from the germline V gene are SGDLS and YYNGEE. There are 15 residues in the CDR3. The CDR3 DNA reads TGTGCCAGCAGCCCGGAGGGACTAGCGAGAGATGAGCAGTTCTTC. Protein sequence: CASSPEGLARDEQFF.

There are many counts of this clonotype. Here the CDR3 DNA reads TGCGCCAGCAGCTTGGGCGGACGACAAACAGATACGCAGTATTTT. Residues: CASSLGGRQTDTQYF. The chain recombines TRBV5-1 with TRBJ2-3; D is unresolved. This CDR3 has 15 amino acids. Per germline, CDR1 SGHRS and CDR2 YFSETQ. Trimming took 0 bases from V and 3 from J, leaving 11 bases between them.

The CDR3 sequence is CSARVEREIPEQYF. The DNA of the CDR3 is TGCAGTGCTAGAGTCGAACGGGAGATACCCGAGCAGTACTTC. This chain connects TRBV20-1 to TRBJ2-7, with D perhaps matching TRBD2 (6 bases). This CDR3 spans 14 amino acids. Trimming stripped 1 base from V and 6 bases from J, with 16 bases between. CDR1 is DFQATT and CDR2 is SNEGSKA in the germline V gene (reference sequence).

This clonotype was seen a handful of times. V is TRBV10-3 and J is TRBJ1-6, with TRBD1 identical over 7 bases. Germline-derived CDR1 and CDR2 are ENHRY and SYGVKD. This CDR3 is 15 amino acids long. V lost 0 bases and J lost 10; bases outside the gene matches: 6. The CDR3 here is CAISESRGGDSPLHF. CDR3 nucleotide sequence: TGTGCCATCAGTGAGTCGAGAGGGGGCGACTCACCCCTCCACTTT.

CDR3: CASSAQGAGELFF. The CDR3 nucleotides read TGTGCCAGCAGCGCACAGGGAGCCGGGGAGCTGTTTTTT. The rearrangement links TRBV9 to TRBJ2-2; tentative D call: TRBD1 (6 bases). The CDR3 has 13 amino acids. Per germline, CDR1 SGDLS and CDR2 YYNGEE. The germline V and J ends were trimmed by 3 bases and 6 bases, with 9 bases remaining between them.

This clonotype was detected many times. The chain links TRBV5-1 to TRBJ2-3; D is unclear. Trimming removed 6 bases at V and 4 bases at J, with 6 bases between. The CDR3 is 11 residues long. Looked up from germline, CDR1 is SGHRS and CDR2 is YFSETQ. Here the CDR3 reads CASMVADTQYF. The CDR3 nucleotides are TGCGCCAGCATGGTCGCAGATACGCAGTATTTT.

This clonotype showed up just a few times. This chain uses TRBV9 with TRBJ2-3; possible D gene TRBD1, 6 bases. CDR3 length: 15 residues. V was pared by 0 bases and J by 0 bases, with 8 bases between. Germline V gives CDR1 SGDLS, CDR2 YYNGEE. As DNA, the CDR3 is TGTGCCAGCAGCGTAGAGGGGGAGAGCACAGATACGCAGTATTTT. Protein: CASSVEGESTDTQYF.

This clonotype was picked up many times. The chain employs TRBV12-3 or TRBV12-4 and TRBJ2-5; D is uncertain. This CDR3 is built from 16 residues. With 8 bases removed from V and 1 base from J, the gap between germline ends came to 20 bases. The CDR3 DNA reads as TGTGCCAGCGCAAGACCCACCCCGGGCGGCCAAGAGACCCAGTACTTC. Translated, it gives CASARPTPGGQETQYF.

This clonotype was detected many times. This rearrangement joins TRBV12-3 or TRBV12-4 to TRBJ2-1; TRBD2 agrees at 15 bases. Trimming removed 3 bases from V and 3 bases from J; junction bases left unmatched: 9. CDR3 size: 19 residues. The DNA for the CDR3 is TGTGCCAGCAGTTTTGGCGGACTAGCGGGAGGGCCAGACTACAATGAGCAGTTCTTC. Protein: CASSFGGLAGGPDYNEQFF.

This clonotype has ten or more counts. The chain employs TRBV5-1 and TRBJ1-3; D not resolved. Trimming removed 0 bases at V and 4 bases at J, with 8 bases between. The CDR3 spans 14 residues. Germline-derived CDR1 and CDR2 are SGHRS and YFSETQ. For the CDR3, the DNA is TGCGCCAGCAGCTTGGTAGGAGGAGGAAACACCATATATTTT. Translated, it gives CASSLVGGGNTIYF.

This clonotype was seen only a few times. V is TRBV5-1 and J is TRBJ2-3, with 10 bases fitting TRBD2. There are 16 residues in the CDR3. CDR1 and CDR2 from the germline V gene are SGHRS and YFSETQ. J gave up 3 bases and V 5 bases, and 9 bases lay outside the gene matches. The DNA of the CDR3 is TGCGCCAGCAGGATTACAGCGGGAGGGCCTACAGATACGCAGTATTTT. Translation gives CASRITAGGPTDTQYF.

This clonotype was seen repeatedly, ten times or more. J is TRBJ2-2 and V is TRBV12-3 or TRBV12-4; a weak D match, TRBD1 (6 bases). Trimming removed 2 bases from V and 4 bases from J, with 14 bases in between. CDR3 size: 16 residues. The CDR3 region is CASSLSATGGTGELFF. In DNA form, the CDR3 reads TGTGCCAGCAGTTTATCGGCGACAGGTGGCACCGGGGAGCTGTTTTTT.

This clonotype has at least ten counts. The chain couples TRBV12-3 or TRBV12-4 to TRBJ2-5; D may be TRBD1 (5 bases). Trimming removed 5 bases from V and 6 bases from J, with 10 bases in between. The CDR3 has 12 amino acids. CDR3 protein: CASSEDTQTQYF. DNA for the CDR3: TGTGCCAGCAGTGAGGACACCCAGACCCAGTACTTC.

The table lists this clonotype with many counts. The chain joins TRBV7-8 to TRBJ1-5; 7 nucleotides align to TRBD1. CDR1 is SGHVS and CDR2 is FQNEAQ in the germline V gene. The CDR3 covers 15 residues. The ends lost 2 bases at V and 7 bases at J; junction bases unmatched: 8. CDR3 sequence: CASSLSRQGRQPQHF. The CDR3 nucleotides are TGTGCCAGCAGCTTAAGCCGACAGGGCCGACAGCCCCAGCATTTT.

This clonotype was detected ten times or more. The V gene is TRBV12-3 or TRBV12-4, the J gene TRBJ2-1; a weak D match, TRBD2 (5 bases). V lost 8 bases and J lost 15, with 14 bases in between. This CDR3 region has 10 residues. The CDR3 loop reads CASSGGSPFF. The CDR3 DNA sequence: TGTGCCAGCTCGGGCGGGTCGCCGTTCTTC.